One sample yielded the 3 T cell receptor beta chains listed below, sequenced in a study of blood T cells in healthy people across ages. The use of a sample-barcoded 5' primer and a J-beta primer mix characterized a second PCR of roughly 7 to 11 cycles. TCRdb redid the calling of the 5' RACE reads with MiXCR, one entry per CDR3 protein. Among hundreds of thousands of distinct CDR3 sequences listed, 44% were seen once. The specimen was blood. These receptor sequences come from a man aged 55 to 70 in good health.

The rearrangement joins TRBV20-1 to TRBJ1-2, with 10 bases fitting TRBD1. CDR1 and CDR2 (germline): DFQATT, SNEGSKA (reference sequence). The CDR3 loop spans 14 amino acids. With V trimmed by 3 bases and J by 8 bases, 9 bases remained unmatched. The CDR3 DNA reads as TGCAGTGCTAGTCGCGGACAGGGGGGAGGAGGCTACACCTTC. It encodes CSASRGQGGGGYTF.

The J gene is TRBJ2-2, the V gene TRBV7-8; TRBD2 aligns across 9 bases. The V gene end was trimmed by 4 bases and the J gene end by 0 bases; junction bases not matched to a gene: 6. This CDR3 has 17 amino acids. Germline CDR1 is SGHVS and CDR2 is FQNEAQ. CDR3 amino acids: CASSSIAGVTNTGELFF. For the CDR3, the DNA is TGTGCCAGCAGCTCGATAGCGGGGGTGACGAACACCGGGGAGCTGTTTTTT.

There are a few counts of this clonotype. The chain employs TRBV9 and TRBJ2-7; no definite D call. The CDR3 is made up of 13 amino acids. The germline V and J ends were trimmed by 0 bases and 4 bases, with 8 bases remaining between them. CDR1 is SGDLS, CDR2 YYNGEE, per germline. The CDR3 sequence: CASSVAPTYEQYF. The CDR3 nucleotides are TGTGCCAGCAGCGTAGCTCCCACATACGAGCAGTACTTC. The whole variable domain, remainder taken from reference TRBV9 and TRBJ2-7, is DSGVTQTPKHLITATGQRVTLRCSPRSGDLSVYWYQQSLDQGLQFLIQYYNGEERAKGNILERFSAQQFPDLHSELNLSSLELGDSALYFCASSVAPTYEQYFGPGTRLTVT.